A selection of T cell receptor beta chains follows, all from one sample in a study of OX40 agonist ivuxolimab in advanced cancers. Assay used: immunoSEQ multiplex PCR; TCRdb lists only in-frame clones, some missing. The table has about 24,000 clones, roughly 73% seen once. This specimen was CD4+ or CD8+ T cells sorted from blood, taken in a trial of the OX40 agonist ivuxolimab. These TCRs come from an adult with an advanced solid tumor such as melanoma, head and neck, liver or kidney cancer. CDR3s include the opening cysteine and the closing phenylalanine or tryptophan. D genes are given only for firm matches. Only part of the rows carry a size: once, few, many, or a class if the clone is expanded.

TRBV5-4	.	TRBD1	TRBJ1-2	TGTGCCAGCAGCTCCACAGGGGACTATGGCTACACCTTC	CASSSTGDYGYTF
TRBV7-6	few	.	TRBJ2-1	TGTGCCAGCAGCGAGGACTCCAGCTCCTACAATGAGCAGTTCTTC	CASSEDSSSYNEQFF
TRBV9	.	TRBD2	TRBJ2-3	TGTGCCAGCAGCGATAGCGGGGCGGTCACAGATACGCAGTATTTT	CASSDSGAVTDTQYF
TRBV7-3	.	.	TRBJ2-7	TGTGCCAGCACCAGCTGGGACTTC	CASTSWDF
TRBV27	.	.	TRBJ2-1	TGTGCCAGCACCTCCTCAAGCAGGGGGGCCTACAATGAGCAGTTCTTC	CASTSSSRGAYNEQFF
TRBV18	.	TRBD1	TRBJ1-4	TGTGCCAGCTCACCAGAGGCAGGGGGTAATGAAAAACTGTTTTTT	CASSPEAGGNEKLFF
TRBV7-3	.	TRBD2	TRBJ2-5	TGTGCCAGCAGCTTGACTAGCGGCGAAGAGACCCAGTACTTC	CASSLTSGEETQYF
TRBV19	.	.	TRBJ1-1	TGTGCCAGTATACTTACAGGGTACACTGAAGCTTTCTTT	CASILTGYTEAFF
TRBV29-1	.	.	TRBJ1-3	TGCAGCGTTGAAGATATTACATCCTCTGGAAACACCATATATTTT	CSVEDITSSGNTIYF
TRBV28	.	TRBD2	TRBJ2-5	TGTGCCAGCAGTTTATTTGCGGGGGGGCCCGGGGAGACCCAGTACTTC	CASSLFAGGPGETQYF
TRBV30	.	TRBD1	TRBJ2-6	TGTGCCTGGAGCAGGGGGACTGGGGCCAACGTCCTGACTTTC	CAWSRGTGANVLTF
TRBV5-1	.	.	TRBJ1-5	TGCGCCAGCAGCTTGGCCGGTGGGAAAAATCAGCCCCAGCATTTT	CASSLAGGKNQPQHF
TRBV2	.	TRBD1	TRBJ1-2	TGTGCCAGCATTGTAGGACAGGGAAGTTCGGGTGGCTACACCTTC	CASIVGQGSSGGYTF
TRBV7-6	.	.	TRBJ1-5	TGTGCCAGCAGCTTAAGCCCGGCTCGGAATCAGCCCCGGCATTTT	CASSLSPARNQPRHF
TRBV28	.	.	TRBJ2-7	TGTGCCAGCAGTTTCGAAAGCGCCTACGAGCAGTACTTC	CASSFESAYEQYF
TRBV28	few	.	TRBJ2-2	TGTGCCAGCAGTTTAGAATCAGGGCCCACGAACACCGGGGAGCTGTTTTTT	CASSLESGPTNTGELFF
TRBV28	.	.	TRBJ2-3	TGTGCCAGCGGCTTAAACCTCCACCGGGGCCCTAGCACAGATACGCAGTATTTT	CASGLNLHRGPSTDTQYF
TRBV9	.	.	TRBJ2-7	TGTGCCAGCATCCCGGGGACTTCCACCTCCTCCTACGAGCAGTACTTC	CASIPGTSTSSYEQYF
TRBV9	once	TRBD1	TRBJ2-1	TGTGCCAGCAGCGTCCTTCCCTCCGGGACAGGGGGCAATGAGCAGTTCTTC	CASSVLPSGTGGNEQFF
TRBV9	.	TRBD1	TRBJ2-1	TGTGCCAGCACCGGCAGGGACAGGGTATCTGTTGGCAATGAGCAGTTCTTC	CASTGRDRVSVGNEQFF